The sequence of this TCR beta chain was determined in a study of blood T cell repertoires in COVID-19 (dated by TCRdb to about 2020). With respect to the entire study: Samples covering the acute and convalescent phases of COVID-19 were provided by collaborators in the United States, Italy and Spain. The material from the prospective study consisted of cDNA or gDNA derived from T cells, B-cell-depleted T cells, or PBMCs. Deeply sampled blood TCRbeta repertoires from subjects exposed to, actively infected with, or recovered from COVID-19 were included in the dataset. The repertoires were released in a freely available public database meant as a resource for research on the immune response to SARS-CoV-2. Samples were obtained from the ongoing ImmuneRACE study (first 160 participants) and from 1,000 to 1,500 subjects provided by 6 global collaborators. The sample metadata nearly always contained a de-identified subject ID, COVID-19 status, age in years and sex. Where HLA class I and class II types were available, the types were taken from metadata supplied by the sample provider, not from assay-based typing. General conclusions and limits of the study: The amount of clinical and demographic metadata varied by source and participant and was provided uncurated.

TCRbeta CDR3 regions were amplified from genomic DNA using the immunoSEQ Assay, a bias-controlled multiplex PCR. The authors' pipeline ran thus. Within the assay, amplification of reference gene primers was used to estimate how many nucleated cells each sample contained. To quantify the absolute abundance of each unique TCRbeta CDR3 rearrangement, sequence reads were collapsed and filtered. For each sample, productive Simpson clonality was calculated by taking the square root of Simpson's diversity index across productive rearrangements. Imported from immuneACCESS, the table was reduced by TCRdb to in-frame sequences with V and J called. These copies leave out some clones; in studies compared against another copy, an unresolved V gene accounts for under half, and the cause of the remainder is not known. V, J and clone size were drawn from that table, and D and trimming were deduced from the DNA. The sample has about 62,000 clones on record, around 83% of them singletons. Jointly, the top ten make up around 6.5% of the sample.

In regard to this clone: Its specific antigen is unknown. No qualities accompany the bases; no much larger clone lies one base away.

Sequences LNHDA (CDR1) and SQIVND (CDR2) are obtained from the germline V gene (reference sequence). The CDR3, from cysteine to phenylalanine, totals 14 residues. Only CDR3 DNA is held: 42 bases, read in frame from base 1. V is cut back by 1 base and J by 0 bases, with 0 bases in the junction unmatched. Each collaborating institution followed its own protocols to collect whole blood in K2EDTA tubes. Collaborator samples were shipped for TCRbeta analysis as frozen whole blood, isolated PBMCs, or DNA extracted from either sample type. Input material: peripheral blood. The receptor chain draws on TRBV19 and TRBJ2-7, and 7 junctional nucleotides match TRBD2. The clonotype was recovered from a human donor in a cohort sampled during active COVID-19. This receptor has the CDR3 CASSIGGSSYEQYF. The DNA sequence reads TGTGCCAGTAGTATAGGCGGGAGCTCCTACGAGCAGTACTTC.